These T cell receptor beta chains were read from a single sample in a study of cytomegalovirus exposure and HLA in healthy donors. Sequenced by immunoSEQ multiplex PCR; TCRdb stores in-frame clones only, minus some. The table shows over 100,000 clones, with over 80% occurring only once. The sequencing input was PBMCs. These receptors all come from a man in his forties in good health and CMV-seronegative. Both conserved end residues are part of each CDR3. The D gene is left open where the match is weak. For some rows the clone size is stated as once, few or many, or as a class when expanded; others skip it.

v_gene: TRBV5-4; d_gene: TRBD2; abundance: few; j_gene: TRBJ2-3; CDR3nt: TGTGCCAGCAGCGCGGGACTAGAGACAGATACGCAGTATTTT; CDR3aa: CASSAGLETDTQYF
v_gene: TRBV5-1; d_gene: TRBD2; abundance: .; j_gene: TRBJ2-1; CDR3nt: TGCGCCAGCAGCTTGGATGGGACTAGCGTCAATGAGCAGTTCTTC; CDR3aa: CASSLDGTSVNEQFF
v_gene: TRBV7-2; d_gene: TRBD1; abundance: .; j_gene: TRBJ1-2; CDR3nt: TGTGCCAGCAGCATGCGACAGGGTTTTGACTATGGCTACACCTTC; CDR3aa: CASSMRQGFDYGYTF
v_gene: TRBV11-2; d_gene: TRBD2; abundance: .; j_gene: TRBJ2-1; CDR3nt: TGTGCCAGCAGCTTAGTAGCGGGGGTATCCAATGAGCAGTTCTTC; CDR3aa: CASSLVAGVSNEQFF
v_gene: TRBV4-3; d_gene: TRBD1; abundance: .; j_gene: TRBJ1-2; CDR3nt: TGCGCCAGCAGCCAAGATTCGAGACAGGGAGCTTATGGCTACACCTTC; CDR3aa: CASSQDSRQGAYGYTF
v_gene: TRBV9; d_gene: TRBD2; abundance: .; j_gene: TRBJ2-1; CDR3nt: TGTGCCAGCAAGATGCGGGAGGGTGATGAGCAGTTCTTC; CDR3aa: CASKMREGDEQFF
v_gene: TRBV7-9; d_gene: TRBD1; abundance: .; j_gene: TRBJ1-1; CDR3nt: TGTTCCAGCAGCACAGGGGTGGGGGACACTGAAGCTTTCTTT; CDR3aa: CSSSTGVGDTEAFF
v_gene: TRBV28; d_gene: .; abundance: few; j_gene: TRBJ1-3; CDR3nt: TGTGCCAGCAGTTTATCCGCAGGGGCTGGAAACACCATATATTTT; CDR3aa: CASSLSAGAGNTIYF
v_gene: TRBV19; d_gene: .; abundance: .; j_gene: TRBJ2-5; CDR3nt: TGTGCCAGTAGTATAGATCAGGGAGAGACCCAGTACTTC; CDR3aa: CASSIDQGETQYF
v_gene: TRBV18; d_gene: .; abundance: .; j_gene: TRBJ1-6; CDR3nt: TGTGCCAGCTCACTTAGCCTAAATTCACCCCTCCACTTT; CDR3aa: CASSLSLNSPLHF
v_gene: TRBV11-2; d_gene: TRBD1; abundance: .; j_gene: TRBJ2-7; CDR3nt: TGTGCCAGCAGCTTAGGACAGGGGGCGTACTACGAGCAGTACTTC; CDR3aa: CASSLGQGAYYEQYF
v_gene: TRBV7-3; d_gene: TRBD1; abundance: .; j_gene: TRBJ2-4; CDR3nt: TGTGCCAGCAGCCTTGGACAGGGGGAGAACATTCAGTACTTC; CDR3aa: CASSLGQGENIQYF
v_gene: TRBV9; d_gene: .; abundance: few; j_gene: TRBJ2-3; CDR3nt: TGTGCCAGCAGCGTTGGGCAGTCTAGCACAGATACGCAGTATTTT; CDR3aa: CASSVGQSSTDTQYF
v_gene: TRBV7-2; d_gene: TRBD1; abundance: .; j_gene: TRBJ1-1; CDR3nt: TGTGCCAGCAGCAAAGGGACAGTTATTCGAACCATCACTGAAGCTTTCTTT; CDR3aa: CASSKGTVIRTITEAFF
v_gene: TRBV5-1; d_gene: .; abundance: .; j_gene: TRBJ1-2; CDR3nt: TGCGCCAGCAGCTTGGCCATGGGTTCAGGCTATGGCTACACCTTC; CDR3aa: CASSLAMGSGYGYTF
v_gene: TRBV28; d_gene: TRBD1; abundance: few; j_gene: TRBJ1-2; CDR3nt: TGTGCCAGCAGTCAGGGACAGGGGGCGCGGGGCTATGGCTACACCTTC; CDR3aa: CASSQGQGARGYGYTF
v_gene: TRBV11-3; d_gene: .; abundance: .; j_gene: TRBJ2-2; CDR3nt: TGTGCCAGCAGCTTGATCCGGACCGGGGAGCTGTTTTTT; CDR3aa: CASSLIRTGELFF
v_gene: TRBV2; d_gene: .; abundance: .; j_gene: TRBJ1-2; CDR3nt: TGTGCCAGCAGTGAGGAACAGGTCTATGGCTACACCTTC; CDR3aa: CASSEEQVYGYTF
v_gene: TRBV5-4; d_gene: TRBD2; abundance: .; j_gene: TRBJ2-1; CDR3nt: TGTGCCAGCAGCTCACTTATGACTAGCGGGGAGGACAATGAGCAGTTCTTC; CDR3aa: CASSSLMTSGEDNEQFF
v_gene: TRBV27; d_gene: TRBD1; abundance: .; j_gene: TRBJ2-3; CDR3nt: TGTGCCAGCATTGATGGGCGGGCAGGGGGCGTAGATACGCAGTATTTT; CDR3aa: CASIDGRAGGVDTQYF
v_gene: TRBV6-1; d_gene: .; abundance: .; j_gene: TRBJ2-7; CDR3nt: TGTGCCAGCAGAACGGGACGGGAGTTCTACGAGCAGTACTTC; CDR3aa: CASRTGREFYEQYF
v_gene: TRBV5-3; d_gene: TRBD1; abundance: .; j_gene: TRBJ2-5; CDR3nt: TGTGCCAGAAGCGCCGGGACAGGGGGAGAGACCCAGTACTTC; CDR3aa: CARSAGTGGETQYF
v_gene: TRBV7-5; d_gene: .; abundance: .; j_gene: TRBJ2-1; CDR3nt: TGTGCCAGAAGCTACGGACAGGGAAGTACTATCTACAATGAGCAGTTCTTC; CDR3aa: CARSYGQGSTIYNEQFF
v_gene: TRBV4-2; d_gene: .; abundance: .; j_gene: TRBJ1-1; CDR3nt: TGTGCCAGCAGCCAAGAAGAGGGCTGGACTGAAGCTTTCTTT; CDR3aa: CASSQEEGWTEAFF
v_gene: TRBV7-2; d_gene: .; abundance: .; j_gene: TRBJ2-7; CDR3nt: TGTGCCAGCAGCTTGTACAGGGAGGGCGAGCAGTACTTC; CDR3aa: CASSLYREGEQYF
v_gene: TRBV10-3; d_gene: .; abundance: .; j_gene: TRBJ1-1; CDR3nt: TGTGCCATCACAACAGGATTGAACACTGAAGCTTTCTTT; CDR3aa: CAITTGLNTEAFF
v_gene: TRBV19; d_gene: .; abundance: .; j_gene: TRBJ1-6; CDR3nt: TGTGCCAGTAGTCCAAGGAGCTCCTATAATTCACCCCTCCACTTT; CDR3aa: CASSPRSSYNSPLHF
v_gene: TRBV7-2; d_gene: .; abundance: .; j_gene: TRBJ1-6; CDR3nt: TGTGCCAGCAGCTTAGGGGAGGGAAGGTCACCCCTCCACTTT; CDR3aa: CASSLGEGRSPLHF
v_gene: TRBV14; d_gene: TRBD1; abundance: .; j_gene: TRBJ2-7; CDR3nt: TGTGCCAGCAGCCAACTGACAGGGGGAGGCGAGCAGTACTTC; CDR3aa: CASSQLTGGGEQYF
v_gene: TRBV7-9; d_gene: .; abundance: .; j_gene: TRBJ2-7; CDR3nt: TGTTCCAGCAGCTTAGCCTCTTACGAGCAGTACTTC; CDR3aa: CSSSLASYEQYF
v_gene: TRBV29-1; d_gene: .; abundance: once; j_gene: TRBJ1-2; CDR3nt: TGCAGCGTTGAAGGAGACAGGACTCCCTATGGCTACACCTTC; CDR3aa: CSVEGDRTPYGYTF
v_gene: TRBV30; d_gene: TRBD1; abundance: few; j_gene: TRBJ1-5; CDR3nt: TGTGCCTGGAGCCTTGGGACAGGGGTTCAGCCCCAGCATTTT; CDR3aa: CAWSLGTGVQPQHF
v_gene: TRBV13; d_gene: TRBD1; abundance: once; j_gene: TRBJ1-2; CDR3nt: TGTGCCAGCAGCTTAGCGGGGACAGAAGCTAACTATGGCTACACCTTC; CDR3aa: CASSLAGTEANYGYTF
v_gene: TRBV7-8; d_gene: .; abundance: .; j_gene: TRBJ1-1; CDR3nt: TGTGCCAGCAGCTTAGACAGCCCGAACACTGAAGCTTTCTTT; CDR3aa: CASSLDSPNTEAFF
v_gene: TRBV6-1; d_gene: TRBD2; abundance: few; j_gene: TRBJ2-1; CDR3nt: TGTGCCAGCAGTGAAGTGGGTTCGGCAGGGAGGGGAAATGAGCAGTTCTTC; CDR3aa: CASSEVGSAGRGNEQFF
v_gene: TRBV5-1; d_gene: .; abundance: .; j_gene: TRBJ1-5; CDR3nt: TGCGCCAGCAGCTTGGGTCAGGGTGGCAATCAGCCCCAGCATTTT; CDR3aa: CASSLGQGGNQPQHF
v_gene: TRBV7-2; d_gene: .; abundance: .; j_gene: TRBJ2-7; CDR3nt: TGTGCCAGCAGCTCAGGGTCGCTACGAAAGCAGTACTTC; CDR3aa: CASSSGSLRKQYF
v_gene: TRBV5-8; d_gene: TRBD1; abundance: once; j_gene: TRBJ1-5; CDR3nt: TGTGCCAGCAGCTTGGGCCCCGGGACAGGATTTTATAGCAATCAGCCCCAGCATTTT; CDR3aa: CASSLGPGTGFYSNQPQHF
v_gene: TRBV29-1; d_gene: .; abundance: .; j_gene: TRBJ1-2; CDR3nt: TGCAGCGTTTCGGGGGGGAACTATGGCTACACCTTC; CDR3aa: CSVSGGNYGYTF
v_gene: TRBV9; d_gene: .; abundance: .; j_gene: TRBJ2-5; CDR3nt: TGTGCCAGCAGCGTAGGTACTACTACGTACCAAGAGACCCAGTACTTC; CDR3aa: CASSVGTTTYQETQYF
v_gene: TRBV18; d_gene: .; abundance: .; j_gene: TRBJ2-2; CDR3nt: TGTGCCAGCTCACCACCCCAGGGTCTGAACACCGGGGAGCTGTTTTTT; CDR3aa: CASSPPQGLNTGELFF
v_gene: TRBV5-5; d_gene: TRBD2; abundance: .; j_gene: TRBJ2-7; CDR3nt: TGTGCCAGCAGCTTGGCCCTGACTAGCGGGGTTACCTACGAGCAGTACTTC; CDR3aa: CASSLALTSGVTYEQYF
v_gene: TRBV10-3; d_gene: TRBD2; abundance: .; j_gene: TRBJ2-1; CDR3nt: TGTGCCATCAGCGCCACTAGCGGAAGTTACAATGAGCAGTTCTTC; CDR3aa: CAISATSGSYNEQFF
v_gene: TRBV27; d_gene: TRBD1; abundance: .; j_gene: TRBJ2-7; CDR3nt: TGTGCCAGCAGCGACAGGGTAAACGAGCAGTACTTC; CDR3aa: CASSDRVNEQYF
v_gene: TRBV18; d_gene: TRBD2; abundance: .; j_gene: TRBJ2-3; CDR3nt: TGTGCCAGCTCACCCGGGACTAGGGGCACAGATACGCAGTATTTT; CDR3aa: CASSPGTRGTDTQYF
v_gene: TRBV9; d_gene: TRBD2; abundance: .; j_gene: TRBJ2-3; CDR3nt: TGTGCCAGCAGCGGGACTAGCGGGATCACAGATACGCAGTATTTT; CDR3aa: CASSGTSGITDTQYF
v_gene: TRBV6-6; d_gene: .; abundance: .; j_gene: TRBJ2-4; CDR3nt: TGTGCCAGCAGTCTCAACAGGGAAAACATTCAGTACTTC; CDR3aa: CASSLNRENIQYF
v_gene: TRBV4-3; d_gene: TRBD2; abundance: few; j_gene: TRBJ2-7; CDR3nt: TGCGCCAGCAGCCATAGTCTTAGCGGGACGCCCTACGAGCAGTACTTC; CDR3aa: CASSHSLSGTPYEQYF
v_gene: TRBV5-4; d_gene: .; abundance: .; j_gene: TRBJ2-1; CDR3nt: TGTGCCAGCAGCCCCACCAGAAACAATGAGCAGTTCTTC; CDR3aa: CASSPTRNNEQFF
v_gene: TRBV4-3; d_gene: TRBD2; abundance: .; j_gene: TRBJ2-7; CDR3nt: TGCGCCAGCAGCCAAGATTGGCGGGGGGGTTACGAGCAGTACTTC; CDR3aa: CASSQDWRGGYEQYF
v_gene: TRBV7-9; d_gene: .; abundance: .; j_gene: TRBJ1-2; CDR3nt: TGTTCCAGCAGCCTAATAGGGAGTGGCTACACCTTC; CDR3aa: CSSSLIGSGYTF
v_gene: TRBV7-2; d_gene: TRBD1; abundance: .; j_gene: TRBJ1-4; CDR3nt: TGTGCCAGCAGCCCTCCGGGACAGAAAAATGAAAAACTGTTTTTT; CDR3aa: CASSPPGQKNEKLFF
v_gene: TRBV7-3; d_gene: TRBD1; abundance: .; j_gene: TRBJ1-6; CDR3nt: TGTGCCAGCAGCTTGGACAGGGGCTTTTCACCCCTCCACTTT; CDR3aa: CASSLDRGFSPLHF
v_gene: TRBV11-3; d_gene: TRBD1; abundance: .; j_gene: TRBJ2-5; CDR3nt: TGTGCCAGCAGCCCCCGAGAGGGGACAGGGGGCCAAGAGACCCAGTACTTC; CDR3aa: CASSPREGTGGQETQYF
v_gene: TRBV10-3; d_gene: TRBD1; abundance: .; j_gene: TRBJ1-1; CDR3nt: TGTGCCATCAGTGACCCCCTAGATGACAGGGGGGGGACTGAAGCTTTCTTT; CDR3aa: CAISDPLDDRGGTEAFF
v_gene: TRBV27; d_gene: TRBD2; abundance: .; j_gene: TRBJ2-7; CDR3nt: TGTGCCAGCACCCCCTTAAGACTAGCGGGGAAGTCCTACGAGCAGTACTTC; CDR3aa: CASTPLRLAGKSYEQYF
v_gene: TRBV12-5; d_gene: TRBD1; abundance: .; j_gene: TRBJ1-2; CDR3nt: TGTGCTAGTGGTATCGACAGGGGCTATGGCTACACCTTC; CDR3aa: CASGIDRGYGYTF
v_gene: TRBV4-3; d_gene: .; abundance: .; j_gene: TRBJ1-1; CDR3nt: TGCGCCAGCAGCCAAGGTGGGCAGGCCAACATGAACACTGAAGCTTTCTTT; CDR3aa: CASSQGGQANMNTEAFF
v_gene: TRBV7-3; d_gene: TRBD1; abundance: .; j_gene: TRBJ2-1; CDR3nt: TGTGCCAGCAGCTTAGGGGGGACAGGGCTCGGGGAGGAGCAGTTCTTC; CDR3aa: CASSLGGTGLGEEQFF